The entry below gives a single T cell receptor beta chain sequence along with its context. Its antigen is unknown. Primers included in the PCR were 60 Vbeta and 13 Jbeta primers. Assay used: immunoSEQ multiplex PCR; TCRdb lists only in-frame clones, some missing. The sample yields 100,000 to 150,000 clones, 75% to 90% seen once. The sample comes from a study of cytomegalovirus exposure and HLA in healthy donors. Findings and caveats of the study: A later analysis associated 15,000 or so TCR beta sequences with HLA alleles at a 0.05 false discovery rate. For most TCR beta V segments, an earlier analysis put the productive rate at about 90% or about 30% of the time.

V lost 3 bases, J lost 5 bases, and 8 bases lay in between. The CDR3 is 12 residues long. The V gene's germline CDR1 is MDHEN and CDR2 SYDVKM. This TCR was recovered from a middle-aged woman in good health and CMV-seropositive. V is TRBV28 and J is TRBJ2-7; D is undetermined. The sequenced material came from PBMCs. The CDR3 here is CASSFGLDEQYF. In DNA form, the CDR3 reads TGTGCCAGCAGTTTTGGTCTAGACGAGCAGTACTTC.